This T cell receptor beta chain was profiled in a study of Ad26.COV2.S vaccination and SARS-CoV-2 variants. Study-wide context: Donor allocation was to the COV1001 Ad26.COV2.S trial arm. Findings and caveats of the study: Placebo and vaccine recipients had non-spike TCR breadth that was similar. Quantification of TCR breadth and depth may have yielded underestimates of total T cell responses.

With regard to this clone: The target antigen is unknown.

The treatment: around 19 received Ad26.COV2.S at low or high dose, single or two shots; roughly 5 received placebo; per-sample allocation not given. At day 63 after the first vaccine or placebo injection, samples were drawn. Cohort 1b enrolled adults aged 18-55 years in Boston. This CDR3 comprises 13 residues. Germline V gives CDR1 LNHNV, CDR2 YYDKDF (reference sequence). J gave up 4 bases and V 8 bases, and 2 bases lay outside the gene matches. Assay used: immunoSEQ multiplex PCR; TCRdb lists only in-frame clones, some missing. Among roughly 700,000 clones listed, more than 80% were seen once. Sequenced material: peripheral blood, taken in a trial of Ad26.COV2.S vaccine versus placebo. This receptor was taken from a person between 18 and 65 years old who received the Ad26.COV2.S COVID-19 vaccine or a placebo. The chain recombines TRBV15 with TRBJ2-1; 10 nucleotides align to TRBD2. This CDR3 is CATGTSVYNEQFF. CDR3 DNA sequence: TGTGCCACCGGGACTAGCGTATACAATGAGCAGTTCTTC. Filled out from reference TRBV15 and TRBJ2-1, the complete variable domain reads DAMVIQNPRYQVTQFGKPVTLSCSQTLNHNVMYWYQQKSSQAPKLLFHYYDKDFNNEADTPDNFQSRRPNTSFCFLDIRSPGLGDTAMYLCATGTSVYNEQFFGPGTRLTVL.